This T cell receptor beta chain comes out of a study of CD8 T cell repertoires and HIV-1 epitope variants. Study summary: T cells were stimulated with Twenty-five Gag and Nef peptides separately. Controls were a CMV, EBV and flu pool, Ebola AY9, and no peptide. A 10-day culture received IL-2, IL-7 and IL-15 on days 3 and 7. Regarding the study as a whole: Of roughly nine antigen-specific beta clonotypes, 6 or 7 appeared to cross-react with escape variants.

Germline CDR1 is SGHNT and CDR2 is YYREEE (reference sequence). The CDR3 is made up of 12 amino acids. Trimming cost V 9 bases and J 4 bases, with 13 bases left between them. Data came from immunoSEQ multiplex PCR; TCRdb stores just in-frame clones and leaves some out. Of 6,000 or so clones listed, about three fifths are singletons. A remark on this clone: Antigen specificity is unknown.

The chain employs TRBV5-4 and TRBJ1-1; D not certain. The sequencing sample was made of cultured CD8+ T cells derived from PBMCs. This receptor was identified in a male donor with HIV. Here the CDR3 DNA reads TGTGCCATCTCTCGGGGTCCCACTGAAGCTTTCTTT. This sequence encodes CAISRGPTEAFF. Together with reference TRBV5-4 and TRBJ1-1, the CDR3 gives the full variable domain: ETGVTQSPTHLIKTRGQQVTLRCSSQSGHNTVSWYQQALGQGPQFIFQYYREEENGRGNFPPRFSGLQFPNYSSELNVNALELDDSALYLCAISRGPTEAFFGQGTRLTVV.